This is a list of T cell receptor beta chains from one sample in a study of CD8 T cells in ankylosing spondylitis. In TCRdb, the 5' RACE reads were re-called with MiXCR into one record per CDR3 protein. The repertoire consists of some 840,000 distinct CDR3 sequences, with roughly 10% occurring once and the leading ten covering 0.51%. Material for sequencing was blood, either unsorted or a sorted T cell fraction (not recorded which). The receptor source for this set is a male donor with ankylosing spondylitis. CDR3s include the opening cysteine and the closing phenylalanine or tryptophan. Fields, in order: V gene, J gene, CDR3 protein.

v_gene: TRBV7-2
j_gene: TRBJ2-1
CDR3aa: CASSPTFFSNEQFF

v_gene: TRBV12-3/TRBV12-4
j_gene: TRBJ2-7
CDR3aa: CASSRQGIYSYEQYF

v_gene: TRBV29-1
j_gene: TRBJ1-1
CDR3aa: CSAYQGARSEAFF

v_gene: TRBV7-2
j_gene: TRBJ1-4
CDR3aa: CASSLDGGTLGKLFF

v_gene: TRBV7-6
j_gene: TRBJ2-3
CDR3aa: CASSIRMADTQYF

v_gene: TRBV5-4
j_gene: TRBJ1-1
CDR3aa: CASSWSTGDGEAFF

v_gene: TRBV20-1
j_gene: TRBJ2-1
CDR3aa: CSAAPGGFYNEQFF

v_gene: TRBV20-1
j_gene: TRBJ2-2
CDR3aa: CSAISGGNTGELFF

v_gene: TRBV20-1
j_gene: TRBJ2-5
CDR3aa: CSARDLKARAMETQYF

v_gene: TRBV6-4
j_gene: TRBJ2-1
CDR3aa: CASTKDRGNYNEQFF

v_gene: TRBV20-1
j_gene: TRBJ1-2
CDR3aa: CSDSGGVKGYTF

v_gene: TRBV7-2
j_gene: TRBJ1-5
CDR3aa: CASSLQGSSNQPQHF

v_gene: TRBV4-2
j_gene: TRBJ1-2
CDR3aa: CASSPEKQPANYGYTF

v_gene: TRBV6-2/TRBV6-3
j_gene: TRBJ2-2
CDR3aa: CASSAKRRNTGELFF

v_gene: TRBV4-3
j_gene: TRBJ2-3
CDR3aa: CASSQGPVDGSTDTQYF

v_gene: TRBV10-3
j_gene: TRBJ1-6
CDR3aa: CAISEANSPLHF

v_gene: TRBV6-2/TRBV6-3
j_gene: TRBJ2-5
CDR3aa: CASSYSTGTERETQYF

v_gene: TRBV20-1
j_gene: TRBJ2-5
CDR3aa: CSARRLANQETQYF

v_gene: TRBV9
j_gene: TRBJ1-2
CDR3aa: CASSVAPTGIGNGYTF

v_gene: TRBV12-3/TRBV12-4
j_gene: TRBJ1-2
CDR3aa: CASSPSRLRAHTF

v_gene: TRBV5-1
j_gene: TRBJ2-5
CDR3aa: CASSTTGEEKTQYF

v_gene: TRBV28
j_gene: TRBJ1-5
CDR3aa: CASSLGTGGNQPQHF

v_gene: TRBV10-3
j_gene: TRBJ2-5
CDR3aa: CAISTGVGETQYF

v_gene: TRBV4-2
j_gene: TRBJ1-6
CDR3aa: CASSQDLGIPRPPLHF

v_gene: TRBV5-6
j_gene: TRBJ1-2
CDR3aa: CASSLAWPIVRYGYTF

v_gene: TRBV15
j_gene: TRBJ1-4
CDR3aa: CATSRVRTASNEKLFF

v_gene: TRBV5-4
j_gene: TRBJ2-5
CDR3aa: CASSLKKGEETQYF

v_gene: TRBV7-2
j_gene: TRBJ2-5
CDR3aa: CASSLPWGRETQYF

v_gene: TRBV5-1
j_gene: TRBJ2-5
CDR3aa: CASSLETARAPETQYF

v_gene: TRBV7-2
j_gene: TRBJ2-7
CDR3aa: CASSASLRGGRSYEQYF

v_gene: TRBV4-3
j_gene: TRBJ2-5
CDR3aa: CASSQEWGSAQYF

v_gene: TRBV29-1
j_gene: TRBJ1-2
CDR3aa: CSVEQAGTNYGYTF

v_gene: TRBV5-1
j_gene: TRBJ2-7
CDR3aa: CASSGLAASYEQYF

v_gene: TRBV7-2
j_gene: TRBJ2-4
CDR3aa: CASSPRSRGKNIQYF

v_gene: TRBV5-1
j_gene: TRBJ2-2
CDR3aa: CASRRTGGEGTGELFF

v_gene: TRBV20-1
j_gene: TRBJ1-5
CDR3aa: CSARQGNVDQPQHF

v_gene: TRBV5-1
j_gene: TRBJ1-1
CDR3aa: CASRPTANTEAFF

v_gene: TRBV29-1
j_gene: TRBJ1-1
CDR3aa: CSSGGGMNTEAFF

v_gene: TRBV20-1
j_gene: TRBJ2-7
CDR3aa: CSARGLAGEYEQYF

v_gene: TRBV7-2
j_gene: TRBJ2-3
CDR3aa: CASSLMGSDTQYF

v_gene: TRBV12-3/TRBV12-4
j_gene: TRBJ1-2
CDR3aa: CASSFGYLSGYTF

v_gene: TRBV5-1
j_gene: TRBJ2-2
CDR3aa: CASSLATSGNTGELFF

v_gene: TRBV20-1
j_gene: TRBJ2-2
CDR3aa: CSASPTGRGELFF

v_gene: TRBV28
j_gene: TRBJ1-2
CDR3aa: CASISNGGRAQSHYGYTF

v_gene: TRBV20-1
j_gene: TRBJ2-7
CDR3aa: CSARVAGGSEQYF

v_gene: TRBV5-1
j_gene: TRBJ1-1
CDR3aa: CASTPVGGGAEAFF

v_gene: TRBV20-1
j_gene: TRBJ1-1
CDR3aa: CSASRGANTEAFF

v_gene: TRBV4-1
j_gene: TRBJ2-7
CDR3aa: CASSLGTSGGSYEQYF

v_gene: TRBV24-1
j_gene: TRBJ2-1
CDR3aa: CATSDFGGQGKDNEQFF

v_gene: TRBV10-3
j_gene: TRBJ2-5
CDR3aa: CAIRKDLPETQYF

v_gene: TRBV4-3
j_gene: TRBJ1-2
CDR3aa: CASSLRGTYGYTF

v_gene: TRBV5-1
j_gene: TRBJ1-1
CDR3aa: CASSSMTFRTEAFF

v_gene: TRBV27
j_gene: TRBJ2-5
CDR3aa: CAQRAPGETQYF